Detailed here is one T cell receptor (beta chain). This specimen comes from a study of blood T cell repertoires in COVID-19. Whole-study context: Samples taken during acute and convalescent COVID-19 were collected in the United States, Italy and Spain. PBMCs, B-cell-depleted T cells, or T cells provided the cDNA or gDNA that made up the material.

Under the authors' procedure: For nucleated cells, counts were estimated from reference gene primer amplification. Only in-frame clones appear in the TCRdb table, and some are missing; sequencing was by immunoSEQ multiplex PCR. The V and J calls and clone size are taken from that table; D and trimming were inferred from the DNA. The table lists around 120,000 clones, about nine tenths of them singletons. There are 22 residues in the CDR3. V dropped 0 bases and J dropped 7; count of bases not matched to a gene: 22. The V gene's germline CDR1 is SGHTA and CDR2 FQGNSA. Material for sequencing was peripheral blood. This TCR came from a man aged 45-60 years with active COVID-19. The chain combines TRBV7-2 with TRBJ2-3, with 13 nucleotides matching TRBD2. The CDR3: CASSLALTPFNRGLAGTYTQYF. The CDR3, as DNA: TGTGCCAGCAGCTTAGCCCTCACCCCCTTCAACAGGGGACTAGCGGGAACTTATACGCAGTATTTT.